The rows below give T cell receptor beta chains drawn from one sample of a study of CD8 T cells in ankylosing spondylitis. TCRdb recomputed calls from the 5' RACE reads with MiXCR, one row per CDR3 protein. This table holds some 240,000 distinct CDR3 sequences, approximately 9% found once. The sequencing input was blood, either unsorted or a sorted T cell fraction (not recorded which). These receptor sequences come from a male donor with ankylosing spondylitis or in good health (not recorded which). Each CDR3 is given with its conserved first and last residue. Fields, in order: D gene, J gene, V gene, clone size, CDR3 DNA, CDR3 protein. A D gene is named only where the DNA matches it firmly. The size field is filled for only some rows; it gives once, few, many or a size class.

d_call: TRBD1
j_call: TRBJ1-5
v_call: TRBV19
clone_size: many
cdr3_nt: TGTGCCAGTAGGGACAGGGCGGGTCAGCCCCAGCATTTT
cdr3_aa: CASRDRAGQPQHF

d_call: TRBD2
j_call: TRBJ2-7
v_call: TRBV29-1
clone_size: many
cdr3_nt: TGCAGCGTGCAACCTAGCGGGCGGTACGAGCAGTACTTC
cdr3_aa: CSVQPSGRYEQYF

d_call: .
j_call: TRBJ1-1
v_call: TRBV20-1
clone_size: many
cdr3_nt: TGCAGTGCCGAGGGCTTCGGCACTGAAGCTTTCTTT
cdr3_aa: CSAEGFGTEAFF

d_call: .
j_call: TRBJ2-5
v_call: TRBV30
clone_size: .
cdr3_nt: TGTGCCTGGACTTGGGGTTTCCAAGAGACCCAGTACTTC
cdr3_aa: CAWTWGFQETQYF

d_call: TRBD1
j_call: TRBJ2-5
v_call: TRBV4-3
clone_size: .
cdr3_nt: TGCGCCAGCTCCCCCCGGCTCAAACCGGAACAGGGGGACCAAGAGACCCAGTACTTC
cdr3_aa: CASSPRLKPEQGDQETQYF

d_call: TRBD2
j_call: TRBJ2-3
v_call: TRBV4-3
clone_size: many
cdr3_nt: TGCGCCAGCAGCCAAGGGAGAGCGGGGGGGTCGGATACGCAGTATTTT
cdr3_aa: CASSQGRAGGSDTQYF

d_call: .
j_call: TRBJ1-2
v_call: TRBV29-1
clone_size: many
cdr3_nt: TGCAGCGAGTTCACAGTAAACTATGGCTACACCTTC
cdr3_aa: CSEFTVNYGYTF

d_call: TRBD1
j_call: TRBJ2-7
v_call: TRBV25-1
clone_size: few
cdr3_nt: TGTGCCAGCAGTGGGACGGGACAGGGAACCGAGCAGTACTTC
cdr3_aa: CASSGTGQGTEQYF

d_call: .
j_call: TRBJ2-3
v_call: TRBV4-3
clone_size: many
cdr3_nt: TGCGCCAGCAGCCAAGACAGGGTGTCAGATACGCAGTATTTT
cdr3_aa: CASSQDRVSDTQYF

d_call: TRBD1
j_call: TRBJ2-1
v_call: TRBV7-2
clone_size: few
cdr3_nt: TGTGCCAGCAGCTCACTATCAGGGGGTGTAACCTACAATGAGCAGTTCTTC
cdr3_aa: CASSSLSGGVTYNEQFF

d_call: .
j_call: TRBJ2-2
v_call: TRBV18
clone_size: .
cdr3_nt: TGTGCCAGCTCAAGGCCAGGGGAGACCGGGGAGCTGTTTTTT
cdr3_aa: CASSRPGETGELFF

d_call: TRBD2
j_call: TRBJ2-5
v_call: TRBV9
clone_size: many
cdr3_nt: TGTGCCAGCAGCGTAGGGGCTAGCGGGAGAGAAGAGACCCAGTACTTC
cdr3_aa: CASSVGASGREETQYF

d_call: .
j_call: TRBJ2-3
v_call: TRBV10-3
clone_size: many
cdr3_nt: TGTGCCATCAGTGAGGGCAGGGAAAAGACGCAGTATTTT
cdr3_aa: CAISEGREKTQYF

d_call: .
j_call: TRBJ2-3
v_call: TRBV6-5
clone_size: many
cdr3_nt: TGTGCCAGCAGTTTCCATCAGACTGGAAGCGATACGCAGTATTTT
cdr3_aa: CASSFHQTGSDTQYF

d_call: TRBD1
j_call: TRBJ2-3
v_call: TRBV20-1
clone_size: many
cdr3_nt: TGCAGTGCTAGGCAACAGGGGCCAGATACGCAGTATTTT
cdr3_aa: CSARQQGPDTQYF

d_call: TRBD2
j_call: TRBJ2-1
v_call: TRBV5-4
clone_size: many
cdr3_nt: TGTGCCAGCAGTTCCGGGACTAACAATGAGCAGTTCTTC
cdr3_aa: CASSSGTNNEQFF

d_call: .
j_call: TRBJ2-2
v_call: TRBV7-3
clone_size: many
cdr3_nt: TGTGCCAGCAGCTTGGGGGAGACCGGGGAGCTGTTTTTT
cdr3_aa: CASSLGETGELFF

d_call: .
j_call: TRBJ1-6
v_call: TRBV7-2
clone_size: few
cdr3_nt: TGTGCCAGCAGCTCGGACAGCACGCAAAACTATTCACCCCTCCACTTT
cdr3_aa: CASSSDSTQNYSPLHF

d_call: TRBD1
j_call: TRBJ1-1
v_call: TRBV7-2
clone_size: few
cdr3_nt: TGTGCCAGCAGCCAACGACAGGGTGGAACTGAAGCTTTCTTT
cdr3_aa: CASSQRQGGTEAFF

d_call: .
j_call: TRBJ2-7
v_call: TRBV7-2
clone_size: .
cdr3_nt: TGTGCCAGCAGCCATGGACAGTCCTACGAGCAGTACTTC
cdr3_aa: CASSHGQSYEQYF

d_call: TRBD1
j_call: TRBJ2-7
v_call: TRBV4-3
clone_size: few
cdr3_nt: TGCGCCAGCAGCCAAGAAGGGGCAGGGGGCCTCTACGAGCAGTACTTC
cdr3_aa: CASSQEGAGGLYEQYF

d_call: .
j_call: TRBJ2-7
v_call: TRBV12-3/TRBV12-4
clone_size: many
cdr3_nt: TGTGCCAGCAGTTTGACCCGCCAGGGGCGTGGGCAGTACTTC
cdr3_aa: CASSLTRQGRGQYF

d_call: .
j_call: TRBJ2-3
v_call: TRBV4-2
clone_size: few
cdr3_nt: TGTGCCAGCAGCCAAGCGGGCAGGGCTAGCACAGATACGCAGTATTTT
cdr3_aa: CASSQAGRASTDTQYF

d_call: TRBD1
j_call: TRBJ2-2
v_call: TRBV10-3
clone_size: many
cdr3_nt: TGTGCCATCACCCGGGACAGTAGTGGAACCGGGGAGCTGTTTTTT
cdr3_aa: CAITRDSSGTGELFF

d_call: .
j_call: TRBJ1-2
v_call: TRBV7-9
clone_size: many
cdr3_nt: TGTGCCAGCAGCTCCCGGGATTTATATAAGCCCTATGGCTACACCTTC
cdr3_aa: CASSSRDLYKPYGYTF

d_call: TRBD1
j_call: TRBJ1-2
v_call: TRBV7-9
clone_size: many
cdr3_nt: TGTGCCAGCAGCTCTAATCGGGACAGTTCATATGGCTACACCTTC
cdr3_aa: CASSSNRDSSYGYTF